This TCR beta chain is from a study of T cell responses to AZD1222 COVID-19 vaccine. Germline CDR1 is KGHDR and CDR2 is SFDVKD. Trimming cost V 1 base and J 5 bases; bases outside gene matches: 4. The CDR3 has 16 amino acids. Clones were sequenced by immunoSEQ multiplex PCR, and TCRdb holds only the in-frame ones, with some missing. The table has around 140,000 clones, around 91% seen once. The V and J genes are TRBV24-1 and TRBJ2-2, with 9 bases aligning to TRBD1. Sequencing used peripheral blood, obtained 28 days after the second AZD1222 dose. The sequence was collected from an adult who received the AZD1222 COVID-19 vaccine. CDR3 in DNA: TGTGCCACCAGTGATTTTGCCGGGACAGGGACCGGGGAGCTGTTTTTT. This encodes CATSDFAGTGTGELFF.